The clone carrying this T cell receptor (beta chain) was found a few times. Antigen: not known. At one boundary the junction diverges from the germline segment, which might be a read error. Genomic DNA constituted the template upon which TCR beta VDJ and CDR3 profiling was performed. TCRdb itself ran the reads through MiXCR, one entry per CDR3 protein. The sample has just over 400,000 distinct CDR3 sequences; about two thirds are singletons. The sample originates from a study of CD8+CD57+ T cells in acquired aplastic anemia. Study-level background: CD4+ cells from healthy donors averaged approximately 9.8 million reads. The study, taken as a whole, reports: Overlapping CD8+ CDR3 repertoires of patients and controls contained 25 to 35 shared sequences.

The sample comprised sorted CD4+, CD8+, or CD8+CD57+ T cells (not recorded which) from PBMCs. The TCR originated in a human donor in good health, serving as a control.

The CDR3 nucleotides read TGTGCCGGCAGTTCCCAGACAGTGAACTACTTC. Translation gives CAGSSQTVNYF. The chain uses TRBV6-6 and TRBJ1-2, with D perhaps TRBD1 (5 bases). There are 11 residues in the CDR3. Germline-derived CDR1 and CDR2 are MNHNY and SVGAGI (reference sequence).